The 15 T cell receptor beta chains in this list originate from one sample, sequenced in a study of identical twins. Via MiXCR, TCRdb re-called the 5' RACE reads, giving one row per CDR3 protein. The data hold hundreds of thousands of distinct CDR3 sequences, with 21% observed a single time. A further study also used this sample, focusing on T cells expressing NK-cell markers.

Sequencing used PBMCs. The source of these receptors is a young woman in good health.

This clonotype was detected many times. The chain couples TRBV12-3 or TRBV12-4 to TRBJ1-2; D is ambiguous. Trimming shortened V by 3 bases and J by 4 bases, and 12 bases separated the two germline ends. This CDR3 is built from 14 residues. As DNA, the CDR3 is TGTGCCAGCAGTTTGGACGCGGCGGTCTATGGCTACACCTTC. This gives the protein CASSLDAAVYGYTF.

Many counts were recorded for this clonotype. V is TRBV5-5 and J is TRBJ1-2, with D uncertain. The germline V gene encodes CDR1 SGHKS and CDR2 YYEKEE (reference sequence). The CDR3 has 14 amino acids. Trimming took off 4 bases at V and 0 bases at J, with 10 bases between the two ends. The CDR3 DNA follows: TGTGCCAGCAGCCGAAGGGAAGCTAACTATGGCTACACCTTC. Its translation is CASSRREANYGYTF.

This clonotype was counted many times. The CDR3 DNA follows: TGCAGTGCCACCGGGTGGGGCCTCTCGGAAGGGGAGACCCAGTACTTC. Encoded protein: CSATGWGLSEGETQYF. The chain is built from TRBV20-1 and TRBJ2-5; maybe TRBD1 (5 bases). The CDR3 runs 16 residues. Germline CDR1 DFQATT, CDR2 SNEGSKA (reference sequence). V was cut by 6 bases and J by 5 bases, with 25 bases left in between.

This clonotype appeared a few times. The chain combines TRBV7-9 with TRBJ2-7; no clear D gene. The CDR3 sequence is 14 residues long. V was trimmed by 5 bases and J by 6 bases, leaving 17 bases between them. The V gene's germline CDR1 is SEHNR and CDR2 FQNEAQ (reference sequence). This CDR3 reads CASSPEGPRSEQYF. DNA for the CDR3: TGTGCCAGCAGCCCTGAAGGCCCTAGATCCGAGCAGTACTTC.

The chain is built from TRBV27 and TRBJ2-1; D may be TRBD1 or TRBD2 (6 bases each). The germline V gene has CDR1 MNHEY and CDR2 SMNVEV (reference sequence). V lost 6 bases to trimming and J lost 4 bases, with 16 bases between them. The CDR3 is 15 residues long. The CDR3 is CASRVWGAPYNEQFF. The CDR3 bases are TGTGCCAGCAGGGTATGGGGGGCCCCATACAATGAGCAGTTCTTC.

The chain joins TRBV5-1 to TRBJ2-1; 7 bases map to TRBD2. J gave up 13 bases and V 4 bases, and 14 bases lay outside the gene matches. Germline CDR1 reads SGHRS; CDR2 reads YFSETQ. The CDR3 is made up of 14 amino acids. CDR3 residues: CASSREGLPEPQFF. CDR3 DNA: TGCGCCAGCAGCCGTGAGGGACTACCGGAACCCCAGTTCTTC.

There are a few counts of this clonotype. The chain combines TRBV5-6 with TRBJ1-1, with TRBD1 matching over 7 bases. The germline gives CDR1 SGHDT, CDR2 YYEEEE. The CDR3 runs to 12 residues. The V segment lost 2 bases and the J segment 11 bases; nucleotides outside the gene matches: 6. The CDR3 sequence: CASSFEQGVAFF. The CDR3 nucleotides are TGTGCCAGCAGCTTTGAGCAGGGGGTTGCTTTCTTT.

This clonotype was detected ten times or more. The chain is built from TRBV4-3 and TRBJ2-3; 9 bases are a match to TRBD2. V was clipped by 9 bases and J by 3 bases; unmatched bases: 1. The CDR3 is made up of 12 amino acids. Germline CDR1 LGHNA, CDR2 YSLEER. CDR3 loop: CARLAGTDTQYF. In nucleotides, the CDR3 is TGCGCCAGGCTAGCGGGAACAGATACGCAGTATTTT.

The gene calls are TRBV9 and TRBJ2-3, with D tentatively TRBD1 or TRBD2 (5 bases each). V dropped 6 bases and J dropped 2 bases, with 28 bases sitting between them. The CDR3 length is 19 residues. Germline lookup yields CDR1 SGDLS and CDR2 YYNGEE. CDR3 protein: CASNQRDEPKLLNTDTQYF. The CDR3 region has the DNA TGTGCCAGCAACCAGAGGGACGAACCTAAATTGTTAAACACAGATACGCAGTATTTT.

This chain uses TRBV20-1 with TRBJ2-7; the D is unclear. Trimming cost V 2 bases and J 6 bases, with 8 bases left between them. The CDR3 is 11 residues long. The germline V gene has CDR1 DFQATT and CDR2 SNEGSKA (reference sequence). CDR3 sequence (DNA): TGCAGTGCTAGAAGGCAGTCCGAGCAGTACTTC. Translated, it gives CSARRQSEQYF.

This clonotype appeared many times. This rearrangement joins TRBV12-3 or TRBV12-4 to TRBJ2-5, with D tentatively TRBD2 (5 bases). V lost 4 bases to trimming and J lost 2 bases, with 8 bases between them. The CDR3 is 13 residues long. The CDR3 spells CASSWERQETQYF. CDR3 coding DNA: TGTGCCAGCAGTTGGGAGCGGCAAGAGACCCAGTACTTC.

This clonotype was counted between two and nine times. The chain joins TRBV7-3 to TRBJ2-2; weak D call: TRBD1 (7 bases). Germline lookup yields CDR1 SGHTA and CDR2 FQGTGA. V gave up 4 bases and J gave up 1 base, with 13 bases separating them. This CDR3 has 16 residues. CDR3 region: CASSSRGAGNTGELFF. CDR3 DNA sequence: TGTGCCAGCAGCTCCAGGGGGGCAGGGAACACCGGGGAGCTGTTTTTT. The full variable domain, completed using reference TRBV7-3 and TRBJ2-2, is GAGVSQTPSNKVTEKGKYVELRCDPISGHTALYWYRQSLGQGPEFLIYFQGTGAADDSGLPNDRFFAVRPEGSVSTLKIQRTERGDSAVYLCASSSRGAGNTGELFFGEGSRLTVL.

V gene TRBV10-3 combines with J gene TRBJ2-3; 7 nucleotides agree with TRBD2. This CDR3 has 17 residues. Germline assignment: CDR1 ENHRY and CDR2 SYGVKD. V shed 6 bases and J 6 bases; nucleotides not matched to a gene: 18. The CDR3 protein is CAIRRADRAGVADTQYF. CDR3 bases: TGTGCCATCAGAAGAGCCGACCGGGCGGGAGTTGCCGATACGCAGTATTTT.

This chain links TRBV10-2 with TRBJ2-1; D might be TRBD2 (6 bases). The CDR3 is 14 amino acids. In germline, CDR1 is WSHSY, CDR2 SAAADI. V lost 3 bases and J lost 4, with 10 bases in between. CDR3 residues: CASSDKRAYNEQFF. CDR3 bases: TGCGCCAGCAGTGACAAGCGGGCATACAATGAGCAGTTCTTC.

The chain combines TRBV7-8 with TRBJ1-1; D not certain. Germline assignment: CDR1 SGHVS and CDR2 FQNEAQ. Trimming pared 3 bases from V and 5 bases from J, leaving 16 bases between. This CDR3 region has 15 residues. DNA for the CDR3: TGTGCCAGCAGCTTTAGTCCCGCGGGTGAGACTGAAGCTTTCTTT. It encodes CASSFSPAGETEAFF.